This passage covers 26 T cell receptor beta chains from one sample sequenced in a study of blood T cells in healthy people across ages. A second PCR, run for 7 to 11 cycles, used a sample-barcoded 5' primer plus a J-beta primer mix. From the 5' RACE reads, TCRdb called clonotypes with MiXCR, one entry per CDR3 protein. The data show 700,000 to 950,000 distinct CDR3 sequences, over 45% seen once. Sequenced material: blood. Receptors originate from a man aged 25-40 years in good health.

The chain has TRBV12-3 or TRBV12-4 and TRBJ2-7, with D unclear. The CDR3 totals 12 residues. Trimming cost V 3 bases and J 7 bases, with 10 bases left between them. DNA for the CDR3: TGTGCCAGCAGTTTTTCCAGCCTGGAGCAGTACTTC. Protein: CASSFSSLEQYF.

The chain is built from TRBV7-2 and TRBJ2-3, with a tentative D call TRBD2 (5 bases). V was cut by 8 bases and J by 1 base, with 22 bases left in between. The CDR3 spans 17 residues. Germline loops: CDR1 SGHTA, CDR2 FQGNSA. This CDR3 reads CASSGSGDPIRTDTQYF. CDR3 sequence (DNA): TGTGCCAGCTCCGGCAGCGGTGATCCCATTCGCACAGATACGCAGTATTTT.

The chain combines TRBV12-3 or TRBV12-4 with TRBJ2-5; D may be TRBD2 (5 bases). The end of the DNA fits TRBJ2-7 better, so the J call may be wrong. This CDR3 region has 13 residues. CDR3 nucleotides: TGTGCCAGCAGTCGATCTAGCATCGACGAGCAGTACTTC. As protein: CASSRSSIDEQYF.

The gene calls are TRBV9 and TRBJ1-1; weak D call: TRBD1 (5 bases). The V and J ends lost 3 bases and 6 bases respectively, with 12 bases between them. This CDR3 is 13 amino acids long. CDR1 is SGDLS and CDR2 is YYNGEE in the germline V gene. The DNA of the CDR3 is TGTGCCAGCAGCGCCACAGGAAGGGCTGAAGCTTTCTTT. Residues: CASSATGRAEAFF.

Concerning this clonotype: Just one base apart from a much larger clone, this may be a read error. The chain combines TRBV5-6 with TRBJ2-4; D is perhaps TRBD1 (6 bases). Germline values: CDR1 SGHDT, CDR2 YYEEEE. CDR3 size: 14 residues. Here the CDR3 reads CANSLRGAKNIQYF. DNA of the CDR3: TGTGCCAACAGCCTCAGGGGTGCCAAAAACATTCAGTACTTC. Full variable domain (rest looked up from reference TRBV5-6 and TRBJ2-4): DAGVTQSPTHLIKTRGQQVTLRCSPKSGHDTVSWYQQALGQGPQFIFQYYEEEERQRGNFPDRFSGHQFPNYSSELNVNALLLGDSALYLCANSLRGAKNIQYFGAGTRLSVL.

This clonotype was seen only a few times. The chain carries TRBV6-6 and TRBJ1-2; 8 positions agree with TRBD1. The CDR3 runs to 13 residues. The germline V gene encodes CDR1 MNHNY and CDR2 SVGAGI (reference sequence). Losses at the gene ends were 7 bases for V and 7 bases for J; bases not matched to a gene: 8. CDR3 nucleotide sequence: TGTGCCAGCACCAGGGACAGGAATGGTGGCTACACCTTC. Translation gives CASTRDRNGGYTF.

The chain couples TRBV6-2 or TRBV6-3 to TRBJ2-5, with 8 nucleotides matching TRBD2. With 2 bases clipped from V and 3 bases from J, the junction kept 2 bases outside the gene matches. This CDR3 comprises 14 residues. CDR1 is MNHEY and CDR2 is SVGEGT in the germline V gene. The DNA for the CDR3 is TGTGCCAGCAGTTACCTTAGCGGGAAAGAGACCCAGTACTTC. Translation gives CASSYLSGKETQYF.

The rearrangement joins TRBV6-2 or TRBV6-3 to TRBJ2-5, with a tentative D call TRBD1 (6 bases). V lost 2 bases, J lost 2 bases, and 12 bases lay in between. Germline V gene sequence: CDR1 MNHEY, CDR2 SVGEGT. This CDR3 has 15 amino acids. DNA of the CDR3: TGTGCCAGCAGTTACCTCAGGGGACCTCAAGAGACCCAGTACTTC. It encodes CASSYLRGPQETQYF.

The chain couples TRBV2 to TRBJ2-7; D is undetermined. Germline values: CDR1 SNHLY, CDR2 FYNNEI. The V and J ends lost 0 bases and 5 bases respectively, with 14 bases between them. This CDR3 has 15 amino acids. CDR3 sequence reads: CASSEALGSQDEQYF. In nucleotides, the CDR3 is TGTGCCAGCAGTGAAGCTCTAGGGTCCCAGGACGAGCAGTACTTC.

This rearrangement joins TRBV20-1 to TRBJ2-3, with D possibly TRBD2 on 6 matching bases. CDR3 size: 16 residues. The germline V and J ends were trimmed by 0 bases and 0 bases, with 13 bases remaining between them. Per the germline V gene, CDR1 is DFQATT and CDR2 is SNEGSKA (reference sequence). CDR3 sequence reads: CSARELAGISTDTQYF. For the CDR3, the DNA is TGCAGTGCTAGAGAGTTGGCGGGAATAAGCACAGATACGCAGTATTTT.

J is TRBJ2-5 and V is TRBV10-3; 7 bases are shared with TRBD1. CDR1 and CDR2 from the germline V gene are ENHRY and SYGVKD. V was pared by 3 bases and J by 4 bases, with 5 bases of the junction left unmatched. CDR3 length equals 14 residues. CDR3 nucleotide sequence: TGTGCCATCAGTGATCGAGCAGGGGGAGAGACCCAGTACTTC. Protein: CAISDRAGGETQYF.

This chain links TRBV6-2 or TRBV6-3 with TRBJ2-5, with D hard to call. CDR1 MNHEY and CDR2 SVGEGT come from the germline V gene. The V gene lost 10 bases and the J gene lost 4 bases, with 16 bases spanning the gap. This CDR3 region has 13 residues. The chain's CDR3 is CATERRTLETQYF. DNA of the CDR3: TGTGCCACCGAGAGGCGGACCCTAGAGACCCAGTACTTC.

The genes are TRBV7-2 and TRBJ1-1; D unresolved. Between the trimmed V and J ends, which lost 7 bases and 3 bases, there was a span of 15 bases. Germline V CDR1 and CDR2: SGHTA, FQGNSA. The CDR3 is 14 residues long. CDR3 amino acids: CASTAVRDDTEAFF. CDR3 sequence (DNA): TGTGCCAGCACCGCGGTTAGAGACGACACTGAAGCTTTCTTT.

The rearrangement uses TRBV2 and TRBJ2-7, with D possibly being TRBD1 or TRBD2 (5 bases each). The DNA matches TRBJ2-5 better at its end, which makes the J call doubtful. The CDR3 extends over 12 amino acids. Per germline, CDR1 SNHLY and CDR2 FYNNEI. CDR3 protein: CASGGEGETQYF. Here the CDR3 DNA reads TGTGCCAGCGGGGGAGAAGGAGAGACCCAGTACTTC.

The rearrangement joins TRBV7-2 to TRBJ1-5; TRBD1 might be the D (5 bases). The CDR3 length is 16 residues. Trimming took off 5 bases at V and 1 base at J, with 15 bases between the two ends. Germline V gene sequence: CDR1 SGHTA, CDR2 FQGNSA. The CDR3 DNA sequence: TGTGCCAGCAGCCCCTGGGGGGACTTAAGCAATCAGCCCCAGCATTTT. It translates to CASSPWGDLSNQPQHF.

The chain carries TRBV12-3 or TRBV12-4 and TRBJ1-2, with D perhaps matching TRBD1 (6 bases). The V end lost 3 bases, the J end lost 0 bases, and 14 bases lay between the germline ends. This CDR3 is 16 amino acids long. For the CDR3, the DNA is TGTGCCAGCAGTTTGGGATTGGGGGGCACTAACTATGGCTACACCTTC. Its protein is CASSLGLGGTNYGYTF.

The V gene is TRBV4-1, the J gene TRBJ2-7; 7 nucleotides agree with TRBD2. The better agreement between TRBJ2-5 and the DNA end casts doubt on the J call. Per the germline V gene, CDR1 is MGHRA and CDR2 is YSYEKL. This CDR3 is 16 amino acids long. This chain's CDR3 is CASSESPGLNGETQYF. The CDR3 nucleotides read TGCGCCAGCAGCGAAAGCCCGGGACTAAACGGAGAGACCCAGTACTTC.

The CDR3, as DNA: TGTGCCAGCAGTACCGATACAACCGGCTCCTACGAGCAGTACTTC. Its protein product is CASSTDTTGSYEQYF. The genes are TRBV6-2 or TRBV6-3 and TRBJ2-7; D remains unclear. Trimming took off 5 bases at V and 0 bases at J, with 14 bases between the two ends. CDR1 and CDR2 from the germline V gene are MNHEY and SVGEGT. The CDR3 is 15 amino acids.

The rearrangement links TRBV29-1 to TRBJ2-1, with D perhaps being TRBD1 or TRBD2 (5 bases each). Germline assignment: CDR1 SQVTM and CDR2 ANQGSEA. Trimming removed 6 bases at V and 9 bases at J, with 24 bases between. The CDR3 runs 15 residues. CDR3 amino acids: CSVRSGAPLLGEQFF. In DNA, the CDR3 is TGCAGCGTGCGGTCCGGGGCCCCCCTTTTAGGTGAGCAGTTCTTC.

This chain joins TRBV12-3 or TRBV12-4 and TRBJ1-2; D uncertain. V lost 6 bases, J lost 0 bases, and 17 bases lay in between. CDR3 length: 16 amino acids. The DNA for the CDR3 is TGTGCCAGCAGCCCACCGGGGTCAGCAACTAACTATGGCTACACCTTC. Translation gives CASSPPGSATNYGYTF.

V and J are TRBV7-2 and TRBJ2-1; TRBD2 might be the D (6 bases). The CDR3 length is 14 residues. The germline gives CDR1 SGHTA, CDR2 FQGNSA. V was clipped by 5 bases and J by 4 bases, with 12 bases between them. Here the CDR3 reads CASSPGDRYNEQFF. For the CDR3, the DNA is TGTGCCAGCAGCCCGGGAGATCGATACAATGAGCAGTTCTTC.

This sequence joins TRBV7-2 and TRBJ2-1; 9 nucleotides match TRBD2. The CDR3 length is 14 residues. Germline CDR1 SGHTA, CDR2 FQGNSA. Unmatched junction bases numbered 5, after V lost 3 bases and J lost 8 bases. CDR3 in amino acids: CASSLAGGPYEQFF. The CDR3 coding sequence is TGTGCCAGCAGCTTGGCGGGGGGGCCTTATGAGCAGTTCTTC.

This chain connects TRBV3-1 to TRBJ1-1; D call uncertain. The CDR3 has 14 amino acids. The V and J ends lost 4 bases and 1 base respectively, with 10 bases between them. From germline, CDR1 is LGHDT and CDR2 YNNKEL (reference sequence). CDR3 sequence reads: CASSRSSRNTEAFF. The CDR3 bases are TGTGCCAGCAGCCGGAGCTCTAGGAACACTGAAGCTTTCTTT.

This CDR3 is CASRRQGNEQYF. The CDR3 nucleotides read TGTGCCAGCAGGCGACAGGGCAACGAGCAGTACTTC. V usage is TRBV12-3 or TRBV12-4 and J usage is TRBJ2-7; TRBD1 matches 7 bases. CDR3 size: 12 residues. Trimming took 6 bases from V and 5 from J; bases not matched to a gene: 4.

The chain joins TRBV6-4 to TRBJ2-1; D may be TRBD1 or TRBD2 (5 bases each). Looked up from germline, CDR1 is MRHNA and CDR2 is SNTAGT. The CDR3 consists of 13 residues. The CDR3 DNA is TGTGGAGGGGAGCACAGATTGTACAATGAGCAGTTCTTC. This gives the protein CGGEHRLYNEQFF.

This clonotype was found a few times. V is TRBV4-3 and J is TRBJ2-3; D is possibly TRBD2 (6 bases). The CDR3 is 13 residues long. V lost 1 base, J lost 5 bases, and 7 bases lay in between. Germline CDR1 reads LGHNA; CDR2 reads YSLEER. CDR3: CASSQVGRDTQYF. Written as DNA, the CDR3 is TGCGCCAGCAGCCAAGTCGGGAGAGATACGCAGTATTTT.